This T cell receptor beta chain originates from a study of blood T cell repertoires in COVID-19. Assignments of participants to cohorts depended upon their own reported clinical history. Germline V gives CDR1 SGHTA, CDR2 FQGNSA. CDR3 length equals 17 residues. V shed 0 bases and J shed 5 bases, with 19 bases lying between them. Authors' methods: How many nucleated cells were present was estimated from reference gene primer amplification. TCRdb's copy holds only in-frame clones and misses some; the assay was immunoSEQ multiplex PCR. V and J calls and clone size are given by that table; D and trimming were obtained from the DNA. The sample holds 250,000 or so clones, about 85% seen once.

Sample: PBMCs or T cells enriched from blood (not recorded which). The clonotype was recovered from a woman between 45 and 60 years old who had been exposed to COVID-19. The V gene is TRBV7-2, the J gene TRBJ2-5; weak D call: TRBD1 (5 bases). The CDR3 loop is CASSLARGRGLGETQYF. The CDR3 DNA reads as TGTGCCAGCAGCTTAGCCCGAGGAAGGGGCCTAGGGGAGACCCAGTACTTC. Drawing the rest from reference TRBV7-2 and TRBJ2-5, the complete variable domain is GAGVSQSPSNKVTEKGKDVELRCDPISGHTALYWYRQSLGQGLEFLIYFQGNSAPDKSGLPSDRFSAERTGGSVSTLTIQRTQQEDSAVYLCASSLARGRGLGETQYFGPGTRLLVL.